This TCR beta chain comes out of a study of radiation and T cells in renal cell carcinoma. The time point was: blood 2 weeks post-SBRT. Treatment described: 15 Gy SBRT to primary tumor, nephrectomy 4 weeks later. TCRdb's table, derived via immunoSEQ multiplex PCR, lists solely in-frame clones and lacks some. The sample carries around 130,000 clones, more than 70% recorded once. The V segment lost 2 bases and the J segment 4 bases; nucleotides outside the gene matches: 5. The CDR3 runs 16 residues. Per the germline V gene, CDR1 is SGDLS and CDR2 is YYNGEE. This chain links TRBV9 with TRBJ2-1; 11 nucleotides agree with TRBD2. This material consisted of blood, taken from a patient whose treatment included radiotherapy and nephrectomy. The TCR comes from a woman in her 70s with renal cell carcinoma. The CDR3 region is CASSVASSGGYNEQFF. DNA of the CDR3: TGTGCCAGCAGCGTGGCCTCTAGCGGGGGGTACAATGAGCAGTTCTTC.